A selection of T cell receptor beta chains follows, all from one sample in a study of neoadjuvant anti-PD-1 for oral cavity cancer. Sequenced by immunoSEQ multiplex PCR; TCRdb stores in-frame clones only, minus some. This sample has 15,000 to 20,000 clones; around 62% occur once, and the top ten carry over 2%. The input for sequencing was PBMCs, taken before nivolumab (anti-PD-1) treatment. These receptors originate from a person aged 35-79 years with oral cavity squamous cell carcinoma. CDR3s include the opening cysteine and the closing phenylalanine or tryptophan. D genes are given only for firm matches. The listing skips clone size in some rows; elsewhere it reads once, few, many or a size class.

V: TRBV29-1; J: TRBJ1-1; D: TRBD1; size: once; CDR3: CSVEGTGGTEAFF; DNA: TGCAGCGTTGAGGGGACAGGGGGCACTGAAGCTTTCTTT
V: TRBV2; J: TRBJ2-5; D: -; size: -; CDR3: CASSGGPGETQYF; DNA: TGTGCCAGCTCCGGAGGCCCTGGGGAGACCCAGTACTTC
V: TRBV7-9; J: TRBJ2-5; D: TRBD1; size: -; CDR3: CASSLVLGTGGLETQYF; DNA: TGTGCCAGCAGCTTAGTGTTAGGGACAGGGGGATTGGAGACCCAGTACTTC
V: TRBV2; J: TRBJ2-2; D: -; size: once; CDR3: CARQSQGTGELFF; DNA: TGTGCCAGACAGTCGCAGGGGACCGGGGAGCTGTTTTTT
V: TRBV11-2; J: TRBJ2-3; D: -; size: -; CDR3: CASSLTPLASTDTQYF; DNA: TGTGCCAGCAGCTTAACTCCTCTAGCGTCCACAGATACGCAGTATTTT
V: TRBV7-6; J: TRBJ2-1; D: TRBD2; size: -; CDR3: CASSLIIAGRTSAEQFF; DNA: TGTGCCAGCAGCTTAATAATAGCGGGTCGGACAAGTGCAGAGCAGTTCTTC
V: TRBV10-3; J: TRBJ2-2; D: TRBD2; size: -; CDR3: CAIRGTSGGGTGELFF; DNA: TGTGCCATCAGGGGGACTAGCGGAGGGGGCACCGGGGAGCTGTTTTTT
V: TRBV7-7; J: TRBJ2-2; D: TRBD2; size: -; CDR3: CASSLGTSLGELFF; DNA: TGTGCTAGCAGCTTAGGGACTAGCCTCGGGGAGCTGTTTTTT
V: TRBV13; J: TRBJ2-7; D: -; size: -; CDR3: CASSFSGLYEQYF; DNA: TGTGCCAGCAGCTTCTCCGGGCTCTACGAGCAGTACTTC
V: TRBV5-8; J: TRBJ1-4; D: -; size: once; CDR3: CASSYGQINEKLFF; DNA: TGTGCCAGCAGCTATGGACAGATTAATGAAAAACTGTTTTTT
V: TRBV19; J: TRBJ1-2; D: -; size: -; CDR3: CASSVTGSYGYTF; DNA: TGTGCCAGTAGTGTCACAGGGAGCTATGGCTACACCTTC
V: TRBV5-1; J: TRBJ2-5; D: TRBD2; size: -; CDR3: CASLPGRGNGETQYF; DNA: TGCGCCAGCCTGCCCGGGAGGGGAAATGGAGAGACCCAGTACTTC
V: TRBV15; J: TRBJ1-1; D: -; size: -; CDR3: CATSREGGEMNTEAFF; DNA: TGTGCCACCAGCAGAGAAGGCGGAGAGATGAACACTGAAGCTTTCTTT
V: TRBV7-6; J: TRBJ2-1; D: -; size: -; CDR3: CASSLAQAGGEQFF; DNA: TGTGCCAGCAGCTTGGCACAGGCTGGGGGTGAGCAGTTCTTC
V: TRBV5-1; J: TRBJ1-1; D: -; size: -; CDR3: CASSLGTGNTEAFF; DNA: TGCGCCAGCAGCTTGGGTACAGGGAACACTGAAGCTTTCTTT
V: TRBV6-6; J: TRBJ1-5; D: -; size: -; CDR3: CASSYPLDRNQPQHF; DNA: TGTGCCAGCAGTTACCCCCTGGATAGGAATCAGCCCCAGCATTTT
V: TRBV6-1; J: TRBJ1-3; D: -; size: -; CDR3: CASSVLSSGNTIYF; DNA: TGTGCCAGCAGCGTACTCAGCTCTGGAAACACCATATATTTT
V: TRBV6-6; J: TRBJ2-3; D: -; size: -; CDR3: CASMRLDTQYF; DNA: TGTGCCAGCATGAGGCTAGATACGCAGTATTTT
V: TRBV30; J: TRBJ2-1; D: -; size: -; CDR3: CAWSRPLIYNEQFF; DNA: TGTGCCTGGAGTCGGCCGCTGATCTACAATGAGCAGTTCTTC
V: TRBV6-1; J: TRBJ1-3; D: -; size: few; CDR3: CASSGARAWAGNTIYF; DNA: TGTGCCAGCAGTGGCGCCAGGGCCTGGGCTGGAAACACCATATATTTT
V: TRBV7-8; J: TRBJ1-1; D: -; size: -; CDR3: CASSLELQYEAFF; DNA: TGTGCCAGCAGCTTAGAGCTCCAATACGAAGCTTTCTTT
V: TRBV5-1; J: TRBJ2-6; D: -; size: -; CDR3: CASSLEAIGSGANVLTF; DNA: TGCGCCAGCAGCTTGGAGGCGATAGGCTCTGGGGCCAACGTCCTGACTTTC
V: TRBV27; J: TRBJ2-3; D: TRBD2; size: -; CDR3: CASRLSGTTDTQYF; DNA: TGTGCCAGCAGGCTTAGCGGGACCACAGATACGCAGTATTTT
V: TRBV27; J: TRBJ2-7; D: TRBD2; size: -; CDR3: CASSSAGTSGYEQYF; DNA: TGTGCCAGCAGTTCCGCCGGGACTAGCGGCTACGAGCAGTACTTC
V: TRBV10-2; J: TRBJ2-1; D: TRBD2; size: -; CDR3: CASSEGRARYEQFF; DNA: TGCGCCAGCAGTGAGGGGAGGGCCAGGTATGAGCAGTTCTTC
V: TRBV9; J: TRBJ1-4; D: -; size: -; CDR3: CASSPGTTNEKLFF; DNA: TGTGCCAGCAGCCCTGGGACAACTAATGAAAAACTGTTTTTT
V: TRBV10-3; J: TRBJ2-2; D: -; size: -; CDR3: CAITGRSNTGELFF; DNA: TGTGCCATCACTGGCAGGTCGAACACCGGGGAGCTGTTTTTT
V: TRBV28; J: TRBJ2-1; D: -; size: few; CDR3: CASRDNEQFF; DNA: TGTGCCAGCAGGGACAATGAGCAGTTCTTC
V: TRBV5-1; J: TRBJ1-1; D: -; size: -; CDR3: CASSASMNTEAFF; DNA: TGCGCCAGCAGCGCATCCATGAACACTGAAGCTTTCTTT
V: TRBV6-5; J: TRBJ2-1; D: -; size: -; CDR3: CASSYSRIGSDEQFF; DNA: TGTGCCAGCAGTTACTCGCGGATAGGCAGCGATGAGCAGTTCTTC
V: TRBV4-1; J: TRBJ2-1; D: -; size: -; CDR3: CASSQGRENSYNEQFF; DNA: TGCGCCAGCAGCCAAGGACGGGAGAACTCCTACAATGAGCAGTTCTTC
V: TRBV5-6; J: TRBJ1-2; D: -; size: -; CDR3: CASSSPVILYGYTF; DNA: TGTGCCAGCAGCTCCCCGGTGATTCTATATGGCTACACCTTC
V: TRBV10-2; J: TRBJ1-1; D: -; size: -; CDR3: CASKEGGHAEAFF; DNA: TGCGCCAGTAAGGAGGGGGGCCACGCTGAAGCTTTCTTT
V: TRBV25-1; J: TRBJ1-1; D: TRBD1; size: -; CDR3: CASSSTGQANTEAFF; DNA: TGTGCCAGCAGTTCTACCGGACAGGCGAACACTGAAGCTTTCTTT
V: TRBV12-5; J: TRBJ2-2; D: -; size: -; CDR3: CASGLGALNTGELFF; DNA: TGTGCTAGTGGTTTGGGGGCCCTTAACACCGGGGAGCTGTTTTTT
V: TRBV14; J: TRBJ2-1; D: -; size: -; CDR3: CASSQDTGSNEQFF; DNA: TGTGCCAGCAGCCAAGATACGGGGTCCAATGAGCAGTTCTTC
V: TRBV5-1; J: TRBJ2-7; D: TRBD1; size: few; CDR3: CASSHGQGSYEQYF; DNA: TGCGCCAGCAGCCACGGACAGGGGTCCTACGAGCAGTACTTC
V: TRBV10-2; J: TRBJ2-2; D: -; size: -; CDR3: CASSLTGSWGELFF; DNA: TGCGCCAGCAGCCTCACAGGGAGCTGGGGGGAGCTGTTTTTT
V: TRBV27; J: TRBJ1-4; D: -; size: -; CDR3: CASSPTGILEKLFF; DNA: TGTGCCAGCAGCCCTACAGGGATTCTTGAAAAACTGTTTTTT